This T cell receptor (beta chain) derives from a study of shared clonotypes between healthy human individuals. Naive CD8 cells comprised CD45RO-negative, CCR7-positively selected cells, excluding terminally differentiated effector memory CD45RA+ cells. Study donors comprised healthy, HIV-negative adults devoid of recent acute infection or vaccination. Trimming removed 3 bases from V and 4 bases from J; junction bases left unmatched: 2. Germline CDR1 MGHRA, CDR2 YSYEKL. This CDR3 contains 15 residues. Clones were read by immunoSEQ multiplex PCR, and TCRdb kept only the in-frame ones, dropping some. This sample yields about 2 million clones, of which 85% to 95% are seen a single time; 0.9% to 1.5% belongs to the top ten.

This clonotype originated in a man between 18 and 29 years old in good health. Sequencing used naive CD8+ T cells sorted from blood. The rearrangement joins TRBV4-1 to TRBJ2-1; TRBD1 matches 11 bases. The CDR3 nucleotides read TGCGCCAGCAGCCACGGACAGGGGGCATACAATGAGCAGTTCTTC. It codes for CASSHGQGAYNEQFF.